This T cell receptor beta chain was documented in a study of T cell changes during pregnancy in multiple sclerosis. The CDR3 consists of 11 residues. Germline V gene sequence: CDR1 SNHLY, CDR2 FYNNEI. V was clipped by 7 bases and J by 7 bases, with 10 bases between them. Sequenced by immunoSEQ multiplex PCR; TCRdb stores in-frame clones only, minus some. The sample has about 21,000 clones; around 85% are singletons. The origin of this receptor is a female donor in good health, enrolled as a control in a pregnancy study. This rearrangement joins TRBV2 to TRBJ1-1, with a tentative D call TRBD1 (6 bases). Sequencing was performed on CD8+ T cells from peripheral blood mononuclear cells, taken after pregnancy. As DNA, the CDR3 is TGTGCCAGCAAGGACAGAGTTGAAGCTTTCTTT. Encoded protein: CASKDRVEAFF.